This T cell receptor (beta chain) stems from a study of shared clonotypes between healthy human individuals. Notes on this clone: Antigen: not known.

Overall study findings and caveats: Naive CD4 clonotypes were shared across a few donors at around 5.4%.

Data came from immunoSEQ multiplex PCR; TCRdb stores just in-frame clones and leaves some out. There are approximately 320,000 clones in the sample; more than 75% occur only once, and 15% to 20% lies in the top ten. Germline assignment: CDR1 SGHDT and CDR2 YYEEEE. V lost 0 bases and J lost 3, with 7 bases in between. CDR3 length: 13 amino acids. The chain combines TRBV5-6 with TRBJ2-7; no clear D. Sequencing was performed on memory CD8+ T cells sorted from blood. Noted subset: CD45RO+ cells pooled with CCR7-negative TemRA cells. The receptor was derived from a man between 18 and 29 years old in good health. CDR3 residues: CASSLATHYEQYF. The CDR3 DNA sequence: TGTGCCAGCAGCTTGGCGACCCACTACGAGCAGTACTTC.